The rows below give T cell receptor beta chains drawn from one sample of a study of Tregs in tolerant kidney transplant recipients. Some clones are missing from TCRdb's copy, which holds only in-frame ones; the method was immunoSEQ multiplex PCR. This sample has 45,000 to 55,000 clones, with 90% to 95% found just once. Source: CD8+ T cells from blood (PBMCs), taken 24 months after the transplant. These receptors all stem from a human patient who received a combined kidney and bone marrow transplant. These T cells may partly come from the graft donor. The CDR3 runs from the conserved cysteine through the conserved F or W. The order of the fields is V gene, CDR3 length, J gene, clone size, D gene, CDR3 DNA, CDR3 protein. The D gene is left open where the match is weak. The listing skips clone size in some rows; elsewhere it reads once, few, many or a size class.

TRBV9,15,TRBJ2-7,-,TRBD1,TGTGCCAGCAGCGTAGAGGGACAGGGTTCCTACGAGCAGTACTTC,CASSVEGQGSYEQYF
TRBV30,15,TRBJ2-7,-,-,TGTGCCTGGAGTGTGACCCCAGGACAGTCCTACGAGCAGTACTTC,CAWSVTPGQSYEQYF
TRBV28,12,TRBJ2-5,once,-,TGTGCCAGCAGTTCAAGCCGGTGGACCCAGTACTTC,CASSSSRWTQYF
TRBV29-1,14,TRBJ1-2,-,TRBD1,TGCAGCGTTGGGCAGGGGCAGGGGGTAGATGGCTACACCTTC,CSVGQGQGVDGYTF
TRBV7-9,16,TRBJ1-2,-,TRBD1,TGTGCCAGCAGCCTGTTTATAAAGGACAGGGGTTACGGCTACACCTTC,CASSLFIKDRGYGYTF
TRBV6-5,15,TRBJ2-3,once,-,TGTGCCAGCAGTTATAGTCGGGGTGCAACAGATACGCAGTATTTT,CASSYSRGATDTQYF
TRBV6-5,15,TRBJ1-2,-,TRBD1,TGTGCCAGCAGTCCCTTCGACAGGGGCGGAAATGGCTACACCTTC,CASSPFDRGGNGYTF
TRBV30,12,TRBJ2-7,-,-,TGTGCCTGGAGTACGAGCTCCTACGAGCAGTACTTC,CAWSTSSYEQYF
TRBV4-3,15,TRBJ2-7,-,-,TGCGCCAGCAGCCAAGATACGGAAGCAGGGGACGAGCAGTACTTC,CASSQDTEAGDEQYF
TRBV7-9,13,TRBJ2-2,-,-,TGTGCCAGCAGCCCCCCCGGTACCGGGGAGCTGTTTTTT,CASSPPGTGELFF
TRBV28,16,TRBJ2-1,-,-,TGTGCCAGCAGTTTCCATACACGATCCTCCTACAATGAGCAGTTCTTC,CASSFHTRSSYNEQFF